This T cell receptor (beta chain) was sequenced in a study of shared clonotypes between healthy human individuals. Overall study results and limits: An expected dependence of interdonor clonotype sharing on sequencing depth was noted. Compared with memory subsets, naive subsets generally had larger estimated richness.

Points on this clone: Its matching antigen is unknown.

This CDR3 region has 13 residues. In germline, CDR1 is SEHNR, CDR2 FQNEAQ (reference sequence). Trimming shortened V by 2 bases and J by 4 bases, and 9 bases separated the two germline ends. The naive CD8 population came from CD45RO-negative cells selected for CCR7, without terminally differentiated effector memory CD45RA+ cells. TCRdb keeps only in-frame clones here, not all; method: immunoSEQ multiplex PCR. The table has around 1,900,000 clones, 90% to 95% seen once; the top ten hold around 1.7%. The TCR sequence derives from a man younger than 35 in good health. Some clones in this sample may be carry-over from other donors' samples. The V and J genes are TRBV7-9 and TRBJ2-7; D is unclear. What was sequenced was naive CD8+ T cells from PBMCs. The CDR3 DNA reads as TGTGCCAGCAGCTTAAGGGCTGGTTACGAGCAGTACTTC. Encoded protein: CASSLRAGYEQYF.